One sample yielded the 21 T cell receptor beta chains listed below, sequenced in a study of blood T cell repertoires in COVID-19. Here immunoSEQ multiplex PCR was the method, and the copy in TCRdb shows in-frame clones only, minus some. The data show some 190,000 clones, around 85% seen once. The sequencing sample was made of peripheral blood. The receptors were sampled from a person aged 70 to 85 with COVID-19, enrolled during active disease.

The chain links TRBV28 to TRBJ2-7; possibly TRBD2 for D (6 bases). Looked up from germline, CDR1 is MDHEN and CDR2 is SYDVKM. V lost 6 bases, J lost 3 bases, and 9 bases lay in between. The CDR3 runs to 12 residues. The CDR3 is CASRGGIYEQYF. CDR3 DNA sequence: TGTGCCAGCAGGGGAGGAATCTACGAGCAGTACTTC.

The V and J genes are TRBV5-1 and TRBJ2-2, with a weak D call TRBD1 (6 bases). Between the trimmed V and J ends, which lost 5 bases and 1 base, there was a span of 12 bases. CDR1 is SGHRS, CDR2 YFSETQ, per germline. This CDR3 has 15 residues. The CDR3 DNA is TGCGCCAGCAGTCAACAGACAGGGAACACCGGGGAGCTGTTTTTT. Translating gives CASSQQTGNTGELFF.

The rearrangement links TRBV27 to TRBJ1-2; D gene ambiguous. The V gene's germline CDR1 is MNHEY and CDR2 SMNVEV (reference sequence). CDR3 length equals 15 residues. The V and J ends lost 3 bases and 5 bases respectively, with 16 bases between them. The CDR3 reads CASSFSSRGSYGYTF. The CDR3 region has the DNA TGTGCCAGCAGTTTCTCGAGTCGGGGTTCGTATGGCTACACCTTC.

The genes are TRBV24-1 and TRBJ1-1, with 11 bases identical to TRBD1. With 4 bases clipped from V and 6 bases from J, the junction kept 6 bases outside the gene matches. The CDR3 is 15 amino acids. Germline values: CDR1 KGHDR, CDR2 SFDVKD. As DNA, the CDR3 is TGTGCCACCAGTGACCGGACAGGGGGCAGCTCTGAAGCTTTCTTT. Translating it yields CATSDRTGGSSEAFF.

V and J are TRBV6-2 or TRBV6-3 and TRBJ2-5, with a weak D call TRBD1 (5 bases). Trimming left V 6 bases short and J 5 bases short, with 19 bases between. The CDR3 extends over 15 amino acids. Per germline, CDR1 MNHEY and CDR2 SVGEGT. Here the CDR3 reads CASSTLRPGWETQYF. CDR3 DNA sequence: TGTGCCAGCAGCACCCTTAGGCCAGGGTGGGAGACCCAGTACTTC.

This clone occurred once. The chain's CDR3 is CASSQGLMNTEAFF. The CDR3 DNA sequence: TGCGCCAGCAGCCAGGGCCTCATGAACACTGAAGCTTTCTTT. The rearrangement uses TRBV4-1 and TRBJ1-1; no clear D. The CDR3 totals 14 residues. V was shortened by 3 bases and J by 0 bases, with 8 bases between the two germline ends. Looked up from germline, CDR1 is MGHRA and CDR2 is YSYEKL.

This chain joins TRBV19 and TRBJ2-2; no clear D gene. Trimming removed 5 bases at V and 1 base at J, with 8 bases between. CDR1 and CDR2 from the germline V gene are LNHDA and SQIVND (reference sequence). CDR3 size: 14 residues. CDR3 protein: CASSVSRNTGELFF. The CDR3 nucleotides are TGTGCCAGTAGTGTCTCTCGGAACACCGGGGAGCTGTTTTTT.

The count of this clone is one. The chain has TRBV9 and TRBJ1-5, with D hard to call. Trimming removed 0 bases from V and 0 bases from J, with 4 bases in between. Germline assignment: CDR1 SGDLS and CDR2 YYNGEE. This CDR3 spans 14 amino acids. The CDR3 DNA sequence: TGTGCCAGCAGCGTAGATATTAGCAATCAGCCCCAGCATTTT. Its translation is CASSVDISNQPQHF.

The chain couples TRBV6-5 to TRBJ2-1; 7 bases fit TRBD1. The CDR3 loop spans 15 amino acids. The junction had 6 bases not matched to a gene; V was cut back by 7 bases and J by 0 bases. Per germline, CDR1 MNHEY and CDR2 SVGAGI. The CDR3 DNA sequence: TGTGCCAGCACCAAGGACAGGACCTCCTACAATGAGCAGTTCTTC. Translated: CASTKDRTSYNEQFF.

V is TRBV29-1 and J is TRBJ2-3, with 9 bases fitting TRBD1. Germline V lookup: CDR1 SQVTM, CDR2 ANQGSEA. Germline trimming cut 4 bases from V and 9 bases from J; bases unmatched to any gene: 5. This CDR3 has 12 residues. The CDR3 reads CSVVTGGLTQYF. The CDR3 DNA reads as TGCAGCGTTGTGACAGGGGGGTTGACGCAGTATTTT.

The V and J genes are TRBV10-3 and TRBJ2-6; D is possibly TRBD2 (6 bases). This CDR3 has 16 residues. Trimming shortened V by 4 bases and J by 1 base, and 11 bases separated the two germline ends. CDR1 and CDR2 from the germline V gene are ENHRY and SYGVKD. DNA of the CDR3: TGTGCCATCAGTGTTCCCGGGGGATCTGGGGCCAACGTCCTGACTTTC. Protein sequence: CAISVPGGSGANVLTF.

This rearrangement joins TRBV5-4 to TRBJ2-1; D remains ambiguous. V was shortened by 3 bases and J by 5 bases, with 12 bases between the two germline ends. The germline V gene has CDR1 SGHNT and CDR2 YYREEE (reference sequence). There are 14 residues in the CDR3. CDR3 in amino acids: CASSSNPDNNEQFF. DNA of the CDR3: TGTGCCAGCAGCTCAAACCCAGATAACAATGAGCAGTTCTTC.

J is TRBJ1-1 and V is TRBV29-1; D is possibly TRBD1 (6 bases). Germline CDR1 SQVTM, CDR2 ANQGSEA. This CDR3 has 12 residues. Trimming took 3 bases from V and 12 from J, leaving 17 bases between them. The CDR3: CSVEGARVTTFF. Here the CDR3 DNA reads TGCAGCGTTGAGGGGGCGCGGGTTACAACTTTCTTT.

This chain links TRBV5-1 with TRBJ1-5; D may be TRBD1 (6 bases). The length of the CDR3 is 15 residues. The germline gives CDR1 SGHRS, CDR2 YFSETQ. V lost 5 bases, J lost 0 bases, and 12 bases lay in between. The CDR3 is CASRQGVYSNQPQHF. The CDR3 nucleotides read TGCGCCAGCAGACAGGGAGTATATAGCAATCAGCCCCAGCATTTT.

The chain carries TRBV6-5 and TRBJ2-3; TRBD2 matches 11 bases. The CDR3 is made up of 15 amino acids. Germline trimming cut 6 bases from V and 2 bases from J; bases unmatched to any gene: 4. The germline CDR1 and CDR2 sequences are MNHEY and SVGAGI. The CDR3 here is CASRKTSGNTDTQYF. The CDR3 region has the DNA TGTGCCAGCAGGAAGACTAGCGGGAACACAGATACGCAGTATTTT.

A few counts support this clone. The chain couples TRBV6-2 or TRBV6-3 to TRBJ2-5; 8 nucleotides line up with TRBD1. Trimming took 2 bases from V and 9 from J; bases not matched to a gene: 20. Germline assignment: CDR1 MNHEY and CDR2 SVGEGT. The CDR3 runs 18 residues. The CDR3 DNA sequence: TGTGCCAGCAGTTACGTGGTGGACAGGGCGGCCCCCAGTTTGGCCCAGTACTTC. This sequence encodes CASSYVVDRAAPSLAQYF.

V gene TRBV30 combines with J gene TRBJ1-1; D is undetermined. The CDR3 length is 15 residues. Germline loops: CDR1 GTSNPN, CDR2 SVGIG (reference sequence). V gave up 0 bases and J gave up 5 bases, with 16 bases separating them. Here the CDR3 reads CAWSVTERRGTEAFF. In DNA form, the CDR3 reads TGTGCCTGGAGTGTAACTGAACGTCGGGGAACTGAAGCTTTCTTT.

J is TRBJ2-1 and V is TRBV4-3, with D unresolved. This CDR3 has 15 residues. Germline CDR1 reads LGHNA; CDR2 reads YSLEER. The V end lost 0 bases, the J end lost 3 bases, and 9 bases lay between the germline ends. For the CDR3, the DNA is TGCGCCAGCAGCCAAGATGGAAGAGGCTACAATGAGCAGTTCTTC. Translation gives CASSQDGRGYNEQFF.

The chain uses TRBV9 and TRBJ1-1, with 7 bases aligning to TRBD1. Germline-derived CDR1 and CDR2 are SGDLS and YYNGEE. The CDR3 consists of 18 residues. V lost 4 bases and J lost 1; bases outside the gene matches: 16. The CDR3 loop is CASSPFGTVGIRNTEAFF. The CDR3, as DNA: TGTGCCAGCAGCCCCTTCGGGACAGTGGGAATTAGGAACACTGAAGCTTTCTTT.

The chain employs TRBV21-1 and TRBJ2-7; the DNA was not compared with TRBD1, the D call given in the table. TRBV21-1 is a pseudogene segment. The CDR3 loop spans 17 amino acids. In DNA, the CDR3 is TGTGCCAGCAGGAGGGACAGGGACTTAGTATATAGCTACGAGCAGTACTTC. Translating it yields CASRRDRDLVYSYEQYF.

The chain uses TRBV7-9 and TRBJ1-1, with D perhaps matching TRBD1 (6 bases). CDR1 is SEHNR, CDR2 FQNEAQ, per germline (reference sequence). V was pared by 3 bases and J by 6 bases, with 14 bases between. CDR3 length equals 14 residues. The chain's CDR3 is CASSFNREQAEAFF. The CDR3 nucleotides are TGTGCCAGCAGCTTTAACAGGGAGCAGGCTGAAGCTTTCTTT.